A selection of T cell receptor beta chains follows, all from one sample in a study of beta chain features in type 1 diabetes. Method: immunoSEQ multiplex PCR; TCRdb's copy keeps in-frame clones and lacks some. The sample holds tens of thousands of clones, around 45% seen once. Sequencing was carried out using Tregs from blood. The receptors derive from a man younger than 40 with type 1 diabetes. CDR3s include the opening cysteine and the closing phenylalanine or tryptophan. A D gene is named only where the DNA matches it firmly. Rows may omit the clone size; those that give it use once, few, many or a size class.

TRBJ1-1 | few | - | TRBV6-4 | TGTGCCAGCAGTGACCAGGCGGGGGGCGAAGCTTTCTTT | CASSDQAGGEAFF
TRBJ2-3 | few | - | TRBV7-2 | TGTGCCAGCAGCTCCGAGGCTGGAAGCACAGATACGCAGTATTTT | CASSSEAGSTDTQYF
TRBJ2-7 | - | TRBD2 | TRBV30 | TGTGCCTGGGGACTAGCGGGAGCCCACGAGCAGTACTTC | CAWGLAGAHEQYF
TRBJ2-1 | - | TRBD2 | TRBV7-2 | TGTGCCAGCAGCTTAACTGGGTTAGCGGGAGGAGGAGAGCAGTTCTTC | CASSLTGLAGGGEQFF
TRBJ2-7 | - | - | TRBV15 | TGTGCCACCAGCAGAGATCTCGGGGGTCGCAACGAGCAGTACTTC | CATSRDLGGRNEQYF
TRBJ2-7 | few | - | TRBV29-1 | TGCAGCGTTTGGGACTCCTCCTACGAGCAGTACTTC | CSVWDSSYEQYF
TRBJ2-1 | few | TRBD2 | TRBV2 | TGTGCCAGGGGACTAGCGGATTACAATGAGCAGTTCTTC | CARGLADYNEQFF
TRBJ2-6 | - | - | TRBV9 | TGTGCCAGCAGCGCTCAGGGTACCGGGGCCAACGTCCTGACTTTC | CASSAQGTGANVLTF
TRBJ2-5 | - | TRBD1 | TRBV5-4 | TGTGCCAGCAGCCGGGACAGCCAAGAGACCCAGTACTTC | CASSRDSQETQYF
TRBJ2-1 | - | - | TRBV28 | TGTGCCAGCGCCCAGACTGGGTACAATGAGCAGTTCTTC | CASAQTGYNEQFF
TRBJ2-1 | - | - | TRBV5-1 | TGCGCCAGCAGCCCGGGACAGCCAGGGGGGAATGAGCAGTTCTTC | CASSPGQPGGNEQFF
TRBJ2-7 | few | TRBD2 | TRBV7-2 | TGTGCCAGCAGCTTCGTAGCGGGAGTCGAGCAGTACTTC | CASSFVAGVEQYF
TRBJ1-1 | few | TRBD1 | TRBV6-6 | TGTGCCAGCACGGACAGGCGTTCAGGTGTGAACACTGAAGCTTTCTTT | CASTDRRSGVNTEAFF
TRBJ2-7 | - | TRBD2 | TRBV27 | TGTGCCAGCAGCCCTATCGGAGAGTCCGCGGGAGGACTGCATAGGCTGGGCTACGAGCAGTACTTC | CASSPIGESAGGLHRLGYEQYF
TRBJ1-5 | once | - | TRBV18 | TGTGCCAGCTCACCAAGTACGGACAAGAATCAGCCCCAGCATTTT | CASSPSTDKNQPQHF
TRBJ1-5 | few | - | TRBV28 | TGTGCCTCCAGAAGGGAGACCCCCTATCAGCCCCAGCATTTT | CASRRETPYQPQHF
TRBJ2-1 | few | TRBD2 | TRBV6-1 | TGTGCCAGCATAGGGGGACTAGCGAGCTCCCATGAGCAGTTCTTC | CASIGGLASSHEQFF
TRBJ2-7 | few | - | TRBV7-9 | TGTGCCAGCAGCTTATCAGTCTACGAGCAGTACTTC | CASSLSVYEQYF
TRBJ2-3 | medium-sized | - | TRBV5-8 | TGTGCCAGCAGCCTCGAGGGCTTTCCTGCAGATACGCAGTATTTT | CASSLEGFPADTQYF
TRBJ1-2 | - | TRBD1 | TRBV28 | TGTGCCAGCAGCCCAATGACAGGGATCGGGTATGGCTACACCTTC | CASSPMTGIGYGYTF
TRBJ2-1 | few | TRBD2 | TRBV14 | TGTGCCAGCAGCCATGCCGGGACTAGGTACTACAATGAGCAGTTCTTC | CASSHAGTRYYNEQFF
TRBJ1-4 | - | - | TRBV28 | TGTGCCAGCAGGACCTACAGGGCCCTACCAGTTGCAACTAATGAAAAACTGTTTTTT | CASRTYRALPVATNEKLFF
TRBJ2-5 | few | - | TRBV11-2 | TGTGCCAGCAGCTTAGGTATCGTGACTGGAGTGGAGACCCAGTACTTC | CASSLGIVTGVETQYF
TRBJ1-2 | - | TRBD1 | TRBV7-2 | TGTGCCAGCAGCTTGGGGGTGGACAGGGTGGGCTATGGCTACACCTTC | CASSLGVDRVGYGYTF
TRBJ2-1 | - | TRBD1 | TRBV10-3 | TGTGCCATCAGTCCAATCCGGGACAGGTTTTACAATGAGCAGTTCTTC | CAISPIRDRFYNEQFF
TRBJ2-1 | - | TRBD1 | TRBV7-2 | TGTGCCAGCAGCTTAAAGTATGCAGGGGGCAATGAGCAGTTCTTC | CASSLKYAGGNEQFF
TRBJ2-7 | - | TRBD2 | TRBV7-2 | TGTGCCAGCAGCTTAGACGGGACTAGCGGGACTTACGAGCAGTACTTC | CASSLDGTSGTYEQYF
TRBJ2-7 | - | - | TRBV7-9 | TGTGCCAGCAGCTTAGGGATCCAAGGACTTTACGAGCAGTACTTC | CASSLGIQGLYEQYF
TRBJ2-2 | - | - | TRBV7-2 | TGTGCCAGCAGCTCAGGCCGTACCGGGGAGCTGTTTTTT | CASSSGRTGELFF
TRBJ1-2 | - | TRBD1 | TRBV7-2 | TGTGCCAGCAGCCTCCAGACAGGGACTAGTTTTGGCTACACCTTC | CASSLQTGTSFGYTF
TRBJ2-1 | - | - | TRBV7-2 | TGTGCCAGCAGCTCCCAAAAGAGCGTGTACAATGAGCAGTTCTTC | CASSSQKSVYNEQFF
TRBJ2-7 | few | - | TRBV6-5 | TGTGCCAGCAGTTCGGTCTCCTACGAGCAGTACTTC | CASSSVSYEQYF
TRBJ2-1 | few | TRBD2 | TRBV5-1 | TGCGCCAGCAGCTTCCGGGAGGGTCGCAATGAGCAGTTCTTC | CASSFREGRNEQFF
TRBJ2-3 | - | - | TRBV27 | TGTGCCAGCAGTTTATGGGGTGGTTCGGGAGCGGGTACGCAGTATTTT | CASSLWGGSGAGTQYF
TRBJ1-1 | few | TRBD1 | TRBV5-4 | TGTGCCAGCAGCGAGGGACAGGGTGAAGCTTTCTTT | CASSEGQGEAFF
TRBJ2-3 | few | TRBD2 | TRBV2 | TGTGCCAGCAGCGTAGCGGGTTATAGGGACACAGATACGCAGTATTTT | CASSVAGYRDTDTQYF
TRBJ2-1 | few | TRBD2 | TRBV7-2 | TGTGCCAGCAGCCCTTTTCCGGGGGGGTATGAGCAGTTCTTC | CASSPFPGGYEQFF